This passage covers 22 T cell receptor beta chains from one sample sequenced in a study of cytomegalovirus exposure and HLA in healthy donors. With 60 Vbeta and 13 Jbeta primers, the PCR was carried out. The assay was immunoSEQ multiplex PCR, and TCRdb's table has in-frame clones only and misses some. The sample carries 150,000 or so clones, over 70% recorded once. Sequencing was carried out using PBMCs. All receptors derive from a young man in good health and CMV-seropositive.

For the CDR3, the DNA is TGTGCCAGCAGCTTAGCTTCGACAGAGATGAACACTGAAGCTTTCTTT. This translates into CASSLASTEMNTEAFF. The chain couples TRBV7-9 to TRBJ1-1; possible D gene TRBD1, 5 bases. V dropped 0 bases and J dropped 0 bases, with 11 bases sitting between them. Germline CDR1 and CDR2: SEHNR and FQNEAQ (reference sequence). This CDR3 has 16 amino acids.

The chain combines TRBV21-1 with TRBJ2-3; the table's D call, TRBD1, was not checked against the DNA. TRBV21-1 is flagged as a pseudogene. This CDR3 is built from 19 residues. CDR3: CASSKVRTGDRGCTDTQYF. The CDR3, as DNA: TGTGCCAGCAGCAAAGTGCGGACAGGGGATAGGGGATGCACAGATACGCAGTATTTT.

J is TRBJ1-2 and V is TRBV30; maybe TRBD1 (6 bases). Germline-derived CDR1 and CDR2 are GTSNPN and SVGIG (reference sequence). Trimming cost V 3 bases and J 4 bases, with 12 bases left between them. The CDR3 covers 13 residues. The CDR3 region is CAWRGQKGYGYTF. The DNA of the CDR3 is TGTGCCTGGAGGGGACAAAAGGGCTATGGCTACACCTTC.

The chain employs TRBV6-4 and TRBJ2-6, with D perhaps matching TRBD1 (6 bases). The V gene lost 6 bases and the J gene lost 2 bases, with 11 bases spanning the gap. The CDR3 length is 15 residues. Germline CDR1 is MRHNA and CDR2 is SNTAGT. The CDR3, as DNA: TGTGCCAGCAGCACTACAGGGCCTGGGGCCAACGTCCTGACTTTC. Protein sequence: CASSTTGPGANVLTF.

V usage is TRBV6-9 and J usage is TRBJ1-6; 7 bases align to TRBD1. CDR1 and CDR2 (germline): MNHGY, SVAAGI. V lost 5 bases to trimming and J lost 0 bases; unmatched junction nucleotides: 1. The CDR3 is 15 residues long. CDR3 amino acids: CASSHRGSYNSPLHF. CDR3 sequence (DNA): TGTGCCAGCAGTCACAGGGGCTCCTATAATTCACCCCTCCACTTT.

The chain recombines TRBV6-1 with TRBJ1-3; D perhaps matches TRBD1 (5 bases). The germline CDR1 and CDR2 sequences are MNHNS and SASEGT. The CDR3 totals 16 residues. Between the trimmed V and J ends, which lost 4 bases and 2 bases, there was a span of 15 bases. CDR3 sequence: CASSVWGERAGNTIYF. For the CDR3, the DNA is TGTGCCAGCAGTGTGTGGGGGGAACGGGCTGGAAACACCATATATTTT.

V usage is TRBV5-6 and J usage is TRBJ1-4; no reliable D call. The CDR3 spans 15 residues. From germline, CDR1 is SGHDT and CDR2 YYEEEE. Trimming left V 4 bases short and J 8 bases short, with 18 bases between. In DNA form, the CDR3 reads TGTGCCAGCAGCGCTTACAGCCCTTCCGAGGAAAAACTGTTTTTT. Protein product: CASSAYSPSEEKLFF. The full variable domain, with the rest looked up from reference TRBV5-6 and TRBJ1-4, is DAGVTQSPTHLIKTRGQQVTLRCSPKSGHDTVSWYQQALGQGPQFIFQYYEEEERQRGNFPDRFSGHQFPNYSSELNVNALLLGDSALYLCASSAYSPSEEKLFFGSGTQLSVL.

The chain combines TRBV7-2 with TRBJ2-1, with D tentatively TRBD2 (6 bases). The CDR3 length is 15 residues. Per germline, CDR1 SGHTA and CDR2 FQGNSA. Trimming left V 3 bases short and J 7 bases short, with 16 bases between. The CDR3 here is CASSFRDSRWNEQFF. The CDR3 nucleotides are TGTGCCAGCAGCTTTAGGGACTCCCGTTGGAATGAGCAGTTCTTC.

This chain joins TRBV5-1 and TRBJ1-2; D is uncertain. Trimming pared 3 bases from V and 8 bases from J, leaving 14 bases between. The CDR3 extends over 13 amino acids. Germline V lookup: CDR1 SGHRS, CDR2 YFSETQ. CDR3 amino acids: CASSYGLNGGYTF. The CDR3 bases are TGCGCCAGCAGCTACGGACTTAACGGGGGCTACACCTTC.

The chain has TRBV25-1 and TRBJ1-2; 9 nucleotides match TRBD1. Looked up from germline, CDR1 is MGHDK and CDR2 is SYGVNS. V trimming: 3 bases; J trimming: 3 bases; junction bases outside the gene matches: 2. CDR3 length: 14 residues. The CDR3 DNA is TGTGCCAGCAGTGACCGGGACAGGGACTATGGCTACACCTTC. It codes for CASSDRDRDYGYTF.

This chain uses TRBV5-6 with TRBJ1-1; a weak D match, TRBD1 (6 bases). CDR1 is SGHDT and CDR2 is YYEEEE in the germline V gene. The V end lost 3 bases, the J end lost 4 bases, and 10 bases lay between the germline ends. This CDR3 is built from 13 residues. The CDR3 nucleotides are TGTGCCAGCAGCTATAGGACAGCCACTGAAGCTTTCTTT. This sequence encodes CASSYRTATEAFF.

This chain links TRBV28 with TRBJ2-7; D is undetermined. In germline, CDR1 is MDHEN, CDR2 SYDVKM. V dropped 3 bases and J dropped 1 base, with 10 bases sitting between them. CDR3 length: 14 amino acids. The CDR3 sequence: CASSLTGLSYEQYF. In DNA form, the CDR3 reads TGTGCCAGCAGTTTGACTGGGTTATCCTACGAGCAGTACTTC.

The genes are TRBV5-6 and TRBJ2-7; the D gene is possibly TRBD2 (6 bases). Germline V gene sequence: CDR1 SGHDT, CDR2 YYEEEE. The CDR3 runs to 14 residues. V was clipped by 3 bases and J by 7 bases, with 17 bases between them. The CDR3 DNA is TGTGCCAGCAGCTACCGGGGGAATGCGGGGGAGCAGTACTTC. It encodes CASSYRGNAGEQYF.

V gene TRBV29-1 combines with J gene TRBJ1-1; 9 positions match TRBD1. Looked up from germline, CDR1 is SQVTM and CDR2 is ANQGSEA. The CDR3 loop spans 13 amino acids. Unmatched junction bases numbered 4, after V lost 7 bases and J lost 1 base. The CDR3 region is CSASDRGNTEAFF. The DNA for the CDR3 is TGCAGCGCCTCGGACAGGGGGAACACTGAAGCTTTCTTT.

Here the CDR3 reads CASSFGQGNSPLHF. The CDR3 coding sequence is TGTGCCAGCAGCTTCGGACAGGGGAATTCACCCCTCCACTTT. The chain uses TRBV5-4 and TRBJ1-6; TRBD1 matches at 9 bases. Germline CDR1 is SGHNT and CDR2 is YYREEE (reference sequence). The CDR3 sequence is 14 residues long. Trimming cost V 2 bases and J 7 bases; bases outside gene matches: 1.

The genes are TRBV5-1 and TRBJ1-2; D possibly corresponds to TRBD1 (5 bases). The germline V and J ends were trimmed by 5 bases and 0 bases, with 8 bases remaining between them. This CDR3 is 13 amino acids long. Germline V gives CDR1 SGHRS, CDR2 YFSETQ. This CDR3 is CASRTATNYGYTF. The CDR3, as DNA: TGCGCCAGCAGGACAGCTACTAACTATGGCTACACCTTC.

This chain connects TRBV30 to TRBJ2-7, with 7 bases matching TRBD2. There are 13 residues in the CDR3. CDR1 is GTSNPN and CDR2 is SVGIG in the germline V gene (reference sequence). J lost 0 bases, V lost 5 bases, and 4 bases had no gene match. In nucleotides, the CDR3 is TGTGCCTGGGACACGGGAGGCTCCTACGAGCAGTACTTC. It translates to CAWDTGGSYEQYF.

The rearrangement links TRBV5-1 to TRBJ2-5; 12 bases are a match to TRBD1. Germline-derived CDR1 and CDR2 are SGHRS and YFSETQ. V was pared by 5 bases and J by 4 bases, with 6 bases of the junction left unmatched. This CDR3 spans 15 amino acids. Here the CDR3 reads CASRRGQGARETQYF. The CDR3 nucleotides read TGCGCCAGCAGACGGGGACAGGGGGCGAGAGAGACCCAGTACTTC.

J is TRBJ2-4 and V is TRBV2, with a weak D call TRBD2 (7 bases). The germline gives CDR1 SNHLY, CDR2 FYNNEI. Trimming took off 7 bases at V and 14 bases at J, with 15 bases between the two ends. CDR3 length: 11 residues. CDR3 loop: CASKGGRGEYF. The CDR3 DNA reads as TGTGCCAGCAAGGGGGGGAGGGGGGAGTACTTC.

Comment on this clone: This same CDR3 is encoded by further DNA sequences in the sample. The chain couples TRBV19 to TRBJ2-7; TRBD1 aligns across 7 bases. Unmatched junction bases numbered 11, after V lost 10 bases and J lost 2 bases. CDR1 is LNHDA, CDR2 SQIVND, per germline (reference sequence). This CDR3 is built from 14 residues. The CDR3 reads CATGDRATTYEQYF. The CDR3 DNA sequence: TGTGCCACTGGAGACAGGGCCACGACCTACGAGCAGTACTTC.

The table lists this clone with a few counts. Written as DNA, the CDR3 is TGTGCCAGTAAACCGGGACTAGCGGGGGTGGGGTACAATGAGCAGTTCTTC. It codes for CASKPGLAGVGYNEQFF. The genes are TRBV19 and TRBJ2-1, with 14 bases lining up with TRBD2. Germline-derived CDR1 and CDR2 are LNHDA and SQIVND (reference sequence). CDR3 size: 17 residues. V dropped 7 bases and J dropped 4; count of bases not matched to a gene: 9.

In this sample, this clone turned up once. The chain carries TRBV5-5 and TRBJ1-1; 12 bases match TRBD1. V shed 3 bases and J 5 bases; nucleotides not matched to a gene: 5. CDR3 size: 15 residues. Looked up from germline, CDR1 is SGHKS and CDR2 is YYEKEE (reference sequence). CDR3 sequence: CASSSPGQGATEAFF. The CDR3 region has the DNA TGTGCCAGCAGCTCCCCGGGACAGGGGGCTACTGAAGCTTTCTTT.